Shown below are 28 T cell receptor beta chains from a single sample sequenced in a study of blood T cell repertoires in COVID-19. TCRdb's table, derived via immunoSEQ multiplex PCR, lists solely in-frame clones and lacks some. The sample records about 120,000 clones, roughly 90% being singletons. Source material: peripheral blood. The receptors originated from a human donor in a cohort sampled during active COVID-19.

The chain recombines TRBV3-1 (or the pseudogene TRBV3-2) with TRBJ2-4, with TRBD1 matching 9 bases. Trimming cost V 5 bases and J 8 bases; bases outside gene matches: 7. The CDR3 is 14 amino acids. CDR1 is LGHDT, CDR2 YNNKEL, per germline (reference sequence). CDR3 sequence: CASSTPGQGDIQYF. CDR3 DNA: TGTGCCAGCAGCACCCCGGGACAGGGTGACATTCAGTACTTC.

The chain has TRBV11-1 and TRBJ2-7; TRBD2 is a possible D gene (5 bases). The ends were cut back, 5 bases at V and 6 bases at J, with 20 bases in the middle. The germline gives CDR1 SGHAT, CDR2 FQDESV (reference sequence). The CDR3 runs to 15 residues. The DNA of the CDR3 is TGTGCCAGCAGCCAACGCGGACTCCAGATAAGCGAGCAGTACTTC. It yields the protein CASSQRGLQISEQYF.

This clone was picked up one time. The rearrangement uses TRBV7-2 and TRBJ2-3, with TRBD1 matching 10 bases. Trimming at V came to 5 bases and at J to 4 bases, leaving 12 bases not matched to a gene. The CDR3 contains 17 residues. Germline lookup yields CDR1 SGHTA and CDR2 FQGNSA. The CDR3 reads CASSQDRGRLRADTQYF. The DNA of the CDR3 is TGTGCCAGCAGCCAAGACAGGGGGCGCCTCAGGGCAGATACGCAGTATTTT.

The rearrangement links TRBV27 to TRBJ2-1; possible D gene TRBD2, 6 bases. The germline V gene encodes CDR1 MNHEY and CDR2 SMNVEV (reference sequence). With 3 bases removed from V and 3 bases from J, the gap between germline ends came to 15 bases. The CDR3 is 16 amino acids. The CDR3 protein is CASSLGRDLRYNEQFF. CDR3 in DNA: TGTGCCAGCAGTTTGGGGCGGGATCTGCGCTACAATGAGCAGTTCTTC.

The chain joins TRBV5-1 to TRBJ1-5; no definite D call. The V gene's germline CDR1 is SGHRS and CDR2 YFSETQ. This CDR3 spans 15 amino acids. V was pared by 0 bases and J by 7 bases, with 14 bases between. This CDR3 reads CASSLGTGGGQPQHF. The CDR3 DNA reads TGCGCCAGCAGCTTGGGTACGGGAGGCGGACAGCCCCAGCATTTT. The full variable domain, its missing parts supplied by reference TRBV5-1 and TRBJ1-5, is KAGVTQTPRYLIKTRGQQVTLSCSPISGHRSVSWYQQTPGQGLQFLFEYFSETQRNKGNFPGRFSGRQFSNSRSEMNVSTLELGDSALYLCASSLGTGGGQPQHFGDGTRLSIL.

The V and J genes are TRBV5-4 and TRBJ2-1; TRBD1 matches at 10 bases. Trimming took 3 bases from V and 7 from J; bases not matched to a gene: 10. CDR3 size: 16 residues. Per the germline V gene, CDR1 is SGHNT and CDR2 is YYREEE (reference sequence). The chain's CDR3 is CASSYQRGTGENEQFF. CDR3 sequence (DNA): TGTGCCAGCAGCTATCAAAGAGGGACAGGGGAGAATGAGCAGTTCTTC.

The rearrangement joins TRBV30 to TRBJ1-3; 8 bases agree with TRBD1. The V gene's germline CDR1 is GTSNPN and CDR2 SVGIG (reference sequence). The CDR3 loop spans 17 amino acids. V gave up 1 base and J gave up 0 bases; unmatched junction bases: 8. The CDR3 region is CAWSALTGDFSGNTIYF. CDR3 DNA sequence: TGTGCCTGGAGTGCCCTGACAGGGGACTTCTCTGGAAACACCATATATTTT.

The chain is built from TRBV19 and TRBJ1-2; 7 bases are a match to TRBD1. The CDR3 sequence is 15 residues long. The germline V gene has CDR1 LNHDA and CDR2 SQIVND (reference sequence). Losses at the gene ends were 5 bases for V and 1 base for J; bases not matched to a gene: 7. CDR3 residues: CASSARQGDNYGYTF. The CDR3 region has the DNA TGTGCCAGTAGTGCCCGACAGGGCGATAACTATGGCTACACCTTC.

The chain carries TRBV5-6 and TRBJ1-1, with D possibly TRBD1 on 5 matching bases. The germline CDR1 and CDR2 sequences are SGHDT and YYEEEE. Deletions cut 4 bases from V and 0 bases from J, with 13 bases between. This CDR3 comprises 15 residues. The CDR3 nucleotides are TGTGCCAGCAGCCCCCAGGGTCCCCTGAACACTGAAGCTTTCTTT. This encodes CASSPQGPLNTEAFF.

The chain links TRBV28 to TRBJ2-1; 8 nucleotides align to TRBD1. This CDR3 is 16 amino acids long. In germline, CDR1 is MDHEN, CDR2 SYDVKM. The V and J ends lost 5 bases and 6 bases, in that order; junction bases with no gene match: 12. CDR3: CASSPISLQGGNEQFF. Here the CDR3 DNA reads TGTGCCAGCAGTCCCATTTCACTACAGGGGGGCAATGAGCAGTTCTTC.

CDR3 loop: CASSSGTSYEPWLGSGQFF. Written as DNA, the CDR3 is TGCGCCAGCAGCTCGGGGACTAGTTATGAGCCGTGGCTAGGATCTGGGCAGTTCTTC. V usage is TRBV5-1 and J usage is TRBJ2-1; 8 bases agree with TRBD2. Germline CDR1 and CDR2: SGHRS and YFSETQ. V gave up 3 bases and J gave up 12 bases; unmatched junction bases: 26. The CDR3 contains 19 residues.

The chain couples TRBV11-3 to TRBJ2-3; possibly TRBD2 for D (6 bases). The CDR3 runs to 18 residues. Per germline, CDR1 SGHNT and CDR2 YENEEA. The V and J ends lost 5 bases and 1 base respectively, with 22 bases between them. CDR3 DNA sequence: TGTGCCAGCAGCAAGGACTTTAGCGGTGATACGCGCACAGATACGCAGTATTTT. Protein sequence: CASSKDFSGDTRTDTQYF.

The rearrangement uses TRBV2 and TRBJ1-1; a possible D gene is TRBD1 (5 bases). This CDR3 has 15 amino acids. Germline V gives CDR1 SNHLY, CDR2 FYNNEI. The V end was cut by 6 bases, the J end by 4 bases, with 18 bases between. CDR3 coding DNA: TGTGCCAGCAGACAGGAAGGGGTTTGGAGCACTGAAGCTTTCTTT. Translated, it gives CASRQEGVWSTEAFF.

The chain links TRBV19 to TRBJ2-7; 11 positions agree with TRBD2. This CDR3 comprises 15 residues. Germline V CDR1 and CDR2: LNHDA, SQIVND (reference sequence). Germline trimming cut 5 bases from V and 1 base from J; bases unmatched to any gene: 4. CDR3 nucleotides: TGTGCCAGTAGTCCCGGGACTAGCGGATCCTACGAGCAGTACTTC. Translating gives CASSPGTSGSYEQYF.

This clone was detected a few times. The chain couples TRBV5-6 to TRBJ1-6; 9 bases match TRBD1. The V and J ends lost 4 bases and 9 bases, in that order; junction bases with no gene match: 2. Germline V gene data show CDR1 as SGHDT and CDR2 as YYEEEE. This CDR3 is 13 amino acids long. CDR3 coding DNA: TGTGCCAGCAGCGGGACAGGGATTTCACCCCTCCACTTT. It encodes CASSGTGISPLHF.

The rearrangement uses TRBV9 and TRBJ2-7; D perhaps matches TRBD2 (5 bases). The CDR3 has 16 amino acids. V lost 4 bases and J lost 6, with 23 bases in between. Germline V CDR1 and CDR2: SGDLS, YYNGEE. Here the CDR3 reads CASSRRGSPAIREQYF. The CDR3 bases are TGTGCCAGCAGCCGACGGGGTAGCCCAGCAATCCGCGAGCAGTACTTC. Variable domain in full (rest from reference TRBV9 and TRBJ2-7): DSGVTQTPKHLITATGQRVTLRCSPRSGDLSVYWYQQSLDQGLQFLIQYYNGEERAKGNILERFSAQQFPDLHSELNLSSLELGDSALYFCASSRRGSPAIREQYFGPGTRLTVT.

This clone showed up just a few times. The gene calls are TRBV7-9 and TRBJ1-6, with D possibly being TRBD1 (5 bases). With 6 bases removed from V and 8 bases from J, the gap between germline ends came to 14 bases. CDR1 and CDR2 from the germline V gene are SEHNR and FQNEAQ (reference sequence). This CDR3 comprises 14 residues. CDR3: CASSRQSADSPLHF. In DNA, the CDR3 is TGTGCCAGCAGTCGACAGTCGGCGGATTCACCCCTCCACTTT. Filled out from reference TRBV7-9 and TRBJ1-6, the complete variable domain reads DTGVSQNPRHKITKRGQNVTFRCDPISEHNRLYWYRQTLGQGPEFLTYFQNEAQLEKSRLLSDRFSAERPKGSFSTLEIQRTEQGDSAMYLCASSRQSADSPLHFGNGTRLTVT.

The rearrangement uses TRBV3-1 (or the pseudogene TRBV3-2) and TRBJ1-5; 7 bases agree with TRBD1. Germline CDR1 reads LGHDT; CDR2 reads YNNKEL (reference sequence). The CDR3 covers 15 residues. The V gene end was trimmed by 3 bases and the J gene end by 2 bases; junction bases not matched to a gene: 4. CDR3 loop: CASSQGDRGNQPQHF. The CDR3 DNA is TGTGCCAGCAGCCAGGGCGACAGGGGCAATCAGCCCCAGCATTTT.

This rearrangement joins TRBV10-2 to TRBJ2-7; 11 bases fit TRBD2. CDR3 length: 17 residues. Trimming at V came to 0 bases and at J to 1 base, leaving 5 bases not matched to a gene. Germline lookup yields CDR1 WSHSY and CDR2 SAAADI. DNA of the CDR3: TGCGCCAGCAGTGAGTCGTCGGTAGCGGGAGGGTCCTACGAGCAGTACTTC. It yields the protein CASSESSVAGGSYEQYF.

This clone was observed a handful of times. The chain has TRBV5-1 and TRBJ1-2; TRBD1 matches at 7 bases. This CDR3 is built from 13 residues. Germline values: CDR1 SGHRS, CDR2 YFSETQ. V was clipped by 6 bases and J by 3 bases; unmatched bases: 5. In nucleotides, the CDR3 is TGCGCCAGCACCCTGCAGGGGGACTATGGCTACACCTTC. Protein sequence: CASTLQGDYGYTF.

The rearrangement uses TRBV29-1 and TRBJ2-2, with D possibly TRBD2 on 7 matching bases. V lost 1 base, J lost 2 bases, and 14 bases lay in between. Germline CDR1 is SQVTM and CDR2 is ANQGSEA. CDR3 size: 16 residues. CDR3 sequence (DNA): TGCAGCGTTGAAGCCCGGGGGGCGGTAAACACCGGGGAGCTGTTTTTT. It is translated as CSVEARGAVNTGELFF.

The J gene is TRBJ2-7, the V gene TRBV7-9, with TRBD2 matching 9 bases. Trimming removed 4 bases from V and 5 bases from J; junction bases left unmatched: 6. Germline CDR1 SEHNR, CDR2 FQNEAQ (reference sequence). The CDR3 runs to 14 residues. CDR3 region: CASSSRERGDEQYF. CDR3 DNA sequence: TGTGCCAGCAGCTCCAGAGAGCGGGGGGACGAGCAGTACTTC.

As DNA, the CDR3 is TGTGCCAGCAGTTTCCTATACGGGCGGGGGACCATGAACACTGAAGCTTTCTTT. Its protein product is CASSFLYGRGTMNTEAFF. The chain employs TRBV27 and TRBJ1-1; maybe TRBD1 (5 bases). V shed 3 bases and J shed 0 bases, with 20 bases lying between them. Germline V gene sequence: CDR1 MNHEY, CDR2 SMNVEV (reference sequence). The CDR3 consists of 18 residues.

In this sample, this clone turned up a few times. The V gene is TRBV24-1, the J gene TRBJ2-5; TRBD2 agrees at 8 bases. The CDR3 is 14 residues long. The germline CDR1 and CDR2 sequences are KGHDR and SFDVKD. V lost 5 bases, J lost 2 bases, and 3 bases stayed unmatched. CDR3 residues: CATSGGGSQETQYF. The CDR3 DNA follows: TGTGCCACCAGTGGCGGGGGGTCACAAGAGACCCAGTACTTC.

The genes are TRBV10-1 and TRBJ2-3; 11 bases agree with TRBD2. This CDR3 spans 14 amino acids. Germline V gene data show CDR1 as WNHNN and CDR2 as SYGVQD (reference sequence). V shed 9 bases and J 5 bases; nucleotides not matched to a gene: 7. The CDR3 region is CASKDSGRGDTQYF. In DNA, the CDR3 is TGCGCCAGTAAGGATAGCGGGAGGGGAGATACGCAGTATTTT.

This rearrangement joins TRBV24-1 to TRBJ1-5; D remains unclear. The CDR3 has 14 residues. V lost 0 bases and J lost 6, with 8 bases in between. Germline assignment: CDR1 KGHDR and CDR2 SFDVKD. The chain's CDR3 is CATSDLPFGQPQHF. The CDR3 DNA reads TGTGCCACCAGTGATTTGCCGTTCGGTCAGCCCCAGCATTTT.

V and J are TRBV18 and TRBJ2-3; TRBD1 agrees at 10 bases. The CDR3 runs 15 residues. V lost 3 bases to trimming and J lost 3 bases; unmatched junction nucleotides: 3. Germline CDR1 reads KGHSH; CDR2 reads LQKENI. CDR3 coding DNA: TGTGCCAGCTCACCTGGGACAGGGGAAACAGATACGCAGTATTTT. Encoded protein: CASSPGTGETDTQYF.

Comments on this clone: This sample includes further DNA sequences coding for the same CDR3. The chain employs TRBV5-1 and TRBJ1-2, with TRBD1 identical over 7 bases. The CDR3 has 14 amino acids. V dropped 2 bases and J dropped 0; count of bases not matched to a gene: 1. Germline CDR1 and CDR2: SGHRS and YFSETQ. CDR3 in amino acids: CASSFGTANYGYTF. CDR3 coding DNA: TGCGCCAGCAGCTTTGGGACAGCTAACTATGGCTACACCTTC.